Shown below are 28 T cell receptor beta chains from a single sample sequenced in a study of cytomegalovirus exposure and HLA in healthy donors. The PCR employed 60 Vbeta primers together with 13 Jbeta primers. Generated by immunoSEQ multiplex PCR, the TCRdb table keeps only in-frame clones and is missing some. The table shows roughly 190,000 clones, with over 60% occurring only once. Sequences were obtained from PBMCs. These receptors all come from a man under 40 in good health and CMV-seropositive.

This clone was observed a handful of times. The genes are TRBV4-1 and TRBJ1-2; unclear D gene. Germline CDR1 is MGHRA and CDR2 is YSYEKL. The CDR3 loop spans 15 amino acids. Trimming took 0 bases from V and 0 from J, leaving 8 bases between them. In DNA, the CDR3 is TGCGCCAGCAGCCAAGAACCACAGTCTAACTATGGCTACACCTTC. Encoded protein: CASSQEPQSNYGYTF.

This clone came up a few times. V usage is TRBV5-1 and J usage is TRBJ2-2; D is unresolved. Trimming cost V 0 bases and J 3 bases, with 9 bases left between them. This CDR3 comprises 15 residues. The germline V gene encodes CDR1 SGHRS and CDR2 YFSETQ. The CDR3 bases are TGCGCCAGCAGCTTGGCCGGCCTAGACACCGGGGAGCTGTTTTTT. Its protein product is CASSLAGLDTGELFF.

The chain couples TRBV6-4 to TRBJ2-2; TRBD2 matches at 7 bases. With V trimmed by 4 bases and J by 2 bases, 4 bases remained unmatched. Per the germline V gene, CDR1 is MRHNA and CDR2 is SNTAGT. This CDR3 is 15 amino acids long. The CDR3 loop reads CASSVSGGNTGELFF. The CDR3 coding sequence is TGTGCCAGCAGTGTCTCGGGGGGAAACACCGGGGAGCTGTTTTTT.

This rearrangement joins TRBV5-4 to TRBJ2-2; 12 positions match TRBD2. The length of the CDR3 is 17 residues. The trim removed 5 bases at V and 1 base at J, leaving 6 bases unmatched. The germline CDR1 and CDR2 sequences are SGHNT and YYREEE (reference sequence). The CDR3 DNA reads as TGTGCCAGCAGTTACGCGGGACTAGCGGGGAACACCGGGGAGCTGTTTTTT. Translated: CASSYAGLAGNTGELFF.

This clone has just a few counts. V is TRBV7-2 and J is TRBJ2-5; 12 bases agree with TRBD2. V lost 5 bases to trimming and J lost 4 bases; unmatched junction nucleotides: 5. The CDR3 contains 15 residues. CDR1 is SGHTA, CDR2 FQGNSA, per germline. CDR3: CASSRTTSGGETQYF. For the CDR3, the DNA is TGTGCCAGCAGCCGAACGACTAGCGGGGGAGAGACCCAGTACTTC. Drawing the rest from reference TRBV7-2 and TRBJ2-5, the complete variable domain is GAGVSQSPSNKVTEKGKDVELRCDPISGHTALYWYRQSLGQGLEFLIYFQGNSAPDKSGLPSDRFSAERTGGSVSTLTIQRTQQEDSAVYLCASSRTTSGGETQYFGPGTRLLVL.

The chain joins TRBV2 to TRBJ1-2, with D perhaps matching TRBD1 (5 bases). CDR3 size: 13 residues. From germline, CDR1 is SNHLY and CDR2 FYNNEI. The germline V and J ends were trimmed by 6 bases and 6 bases, with 14 bases remaining between them. CDR3 DNA: TGTGCCAGCAGACAGGACGCTCCGAATGGCTACACCTTC. It translates to CASRQDAPNGYTF.

V and J are TRBV25-1 and TRBJ1-2; D is unclear. The V gene lost 2 bases and the J gene lost 3 bases, with 16 bases spanning the gap. Looked up from germline, CDR1 is MGHDK and CDR2 is SYGVNS. This CDR3 is built from 16 residues. This chain's CDR3 is CASSEPGRDSHYGYTF. The CDR3 coding sequence is TGTGCCAGCAGTGAACCAGGAAGAGATAGTCACTATGGCTACACCTTC.

This sequence joins TRBV18 and TRBJ2-7; 8 bases are shared with TRBD1. From germline, CDR1 is KGHSH and CDR2 LQKENI. V dropped 3 bases and J dropped 3; count of bases not matched to a gene: 1. The CDR3 length is 13 residues. The CDR3 region has the DNA TGTGCCAGCTCACCGACAGGGGACTACGAGCAGTACTTC. Translated, it gives CASSPTGDYEQYF. The whole variable domain, filled in from reference TRBV18 and TRBJ2-7, reads NAGVMQNPRHLVRRRGQEARLRCSPMKGHSHVYWYRQLPEEGLKFMVYLQKENIIDESGMPKERFSAEFPKEGPSILRIQQVVRGDSAAYFCASSPTGDYEQYFGPGTRLTVT.

This clone was detected many times. V usage is TRBV10-3 and J usage is TRBJ2-7; a possible D gene is TRBD1 (5 bases). The V gene lost 0 bases and the J gene lost 0 bases, with 9 bases spanning the gap. CDR1 is ENHRY, CDR2 SYGVKD, per germline. There are 15 residues in the CDR3. DNA of the CDR3: TGTGCCATCAGTGAGTCACAGGTGTCCTCCTACGAGCAGTACTTC. It codes for CAISESQVSSYEQYF.

This clone was seen only a few times. The chain is built from TRBV19 and TRBJ2-2; 9 bases are shared with TRBD2. Trimming took 1 base from V and 4 from J; bases not matched to a gene: 1. This CDR3 region has 15 residues. Germline CDR1 is LNHDA and CDR2 is SQIVND (reference sequence). The CDR3 sequence: CASSIGGRVTGELFF. CDR3 DNA sequence: TGTGCCAGTAGTATAGGCGGGAGGGTCACCGGGGAGCTGTTTTTT.

The chain employs TRBV9 and TRBJ2-3; D is possibly TRBD1 (5 bases). Germline CDR1 and CDR2: SGDLS and YYNGEE. The CDR3 sequence is 16 residues long. V was pared by 0 bases and J by 2 bases, with 13 bases between. CDR3 residues: CASSVDRGLLTDTQYF. The DNA for the CDR3 is TGTGCCAGCAGCGTAGATAGGGGCCTCCTCACAGATACGCAGTATTTT.

This chain's CDR3 is CASSSPIGAGGPSDTQYF. DNA for the CDR3: TGTGCCAGCAGTTCCCCTATAGGAGCGGGAGGGCCCTCAGATACGCAGTATTTT. The rearrangement uses TRBV28 and TRBJ2-3; 10 bases are a match to TRBD2. CDR3 length: 18 amino acids. With 4 bases clipped from V and 4 bases from J, the junction kept 14 bases outside the gene matches. Germline V lookup: CDR1 MDHEN, CDR2 SYDVKM.

With respect to this clone: Different DNA sequences within this sample yield the same CDR3. The chain couples TRBV7-2 to TRBJ1-2; D perhaps matches TRBD1 (5 bases). V was clipped by 1 base and J by 2 bases, with 8 bases between them. The CDR3 extends over 14 amino acids. CDR1 is SGHTA, CDR2 FQGNSA, per germline. In nucleotides, the CDR3 is TGTGCCAGCAGCTTAGAAGGGGCAAACTATGGCTACACCTTC. Encoded protein: CASSLEGANYGYTF. Using reference TRBV7-2 and TRBJ1-2 for the parts outside the CDR3, the full variable domain is GAGVSQSPSNKVTEKGKDVELRCDPISGHTALYWYRQSLGQGLEFLIYFQGNSAPDKSGLPSDRFSAERTGGSVSTLTIQRTQQEDSAVYLCASSLEGANYGYTFGSGTRLTVV.

This sequence joins TRBV9 and TRBJ1-1; perhaps TRBD1 as D (5 bases). This CDR3 spans 14 amino acids. V lost 0 bases, J lost 2 bases, and 8 bases lay in between. Germline values: CDR1 SGDLS, CDR2 YYNGEE. The CDR3 sequence is CASSVGQTNTEAFF. The DNA for the CDR3 is TGTGCCAGCAGCGTAGGACAGACAAACACTGAAGCTTTCTTT.

The chain combines TRBV30 with TRBJ1-1, with D possibly being TRBD1 (6 bases). The V end lost 0 bases, the J end lost 0 bases, and 11 bases lay between the germline ends. In germline, CDR1 is GTSNPN, CDR2 SVGIG (reference sequence). The CDR3 covers 15 residues. The CDR3 here is CAWSVRTVMNTEAFF. In nucleotides, the CDR3 is TGTGCCTGGAGTGTACGGACAGTTATGAACACTGAAGCTTTCTTT.

V is TRBV21-1 and J is TRBJ1-5; the D call of TRBD1 is as the table states it, not checked on the DNA. TRBV21-1 has pseudogene status. The CDR3 consists of 14 residues. The DNA for the CDR3 is TGTGCCAGCAGCCGACAGCTTAGCAATCAGCCCCAGCATTTT. Residues: CASSRQLSNQPQHF.

In its sample, this clone was seen a few times. V gene TRBV2 combines with J gene TRBJ2-7, with 7 bases that match TRBD2. The CDR3 runs 14 residues. Germline loops: CDR1 SNHLY, CDR2 FYNNEI. The ends lost 4 bases at V and 2 bases at J; junction bases unmatched: 5. CDR3 DNA: TGTGCCAGCAGTGGGAGCGGGGTACCCTACGAGCAGTACTTC. Translation: CASSGSGVPYEQYF.

The CDR3 DNA follows: TGTGCCAGCAGCCCGCGGACAGGGGAGATTTCACCCCTCCACTTT. It specifies CASSPRTGEISPLHF. The chain has TRBV7-2 and TRBJ1-6; TRBD1 matches at 9 bases. V lost 5 bases and J lost 9; bases outside the gene matches: 8. The germline V gene has CDR1 SGHTA and CDR2 FQGNSA. The length of the CDR3 is 15 residues.

This clone occurred once. The chain carries TRBV9 and TRBJ2-3; no reliable D call. Germline V gene data show CDR1 as SGDLS and CDR2 as YYNGEE. CDR3 size: 14 residues. Trimming pared 0 bases from V and 2 bases from J, leaving 7 bases between. CDR3: CASSVVELTDTQYF. CDR3 bases: TGTGCCAGCAGCGTAGTGGAGCTCACAGATACGCAGTATTTT.

The CDR3 is CATRIDTGELFF. For the CDR3, the DNA is TGTGCCACCCGTATTGACACCGGGGAGCTGTTTTTT. The chain employs TRBV15 and TRBJ2-2; no clear D gene. Between the trimmed V and J ends, which lost 8 bases and 3 bases, there was a span of 7 bases. Germline assignment: CDR1 LNHNV and CDR2 YYDKDF (reference sequence). The CDR3 totals 12 residues.

The rearrangement links TRBV7-8 to TRBJ2-7, with a tentative D call TRBD2 (5 bases). In germline, CDR1 is SGHVS, CDR2 FQNEAQ. The CDR3 has 15 amino acids. With 1 base removed from V and 1 base from J, the gap between germline ends came to 11 bases. CDR3 residues: CASSLESGNSYEQYF. As DNA, the CDR3 is TGTGCCAGCAGCTTAGAATCGGGAAATTCCTACGAGCAGTACTTC.

The chain links TRBV18 to TRBJ1-2; the D gene is possibly TRBD1 (5 bases). This CDR3 has 13 amino acids. V was shortened by 2 bases and J by 6 bases, with 10 bases between the two germline ends. Germline assignment: CDR1 KGHSH and CDR2 LQKENI. The chain's CDR3 is CASSPEAGHGYTF. The DNA for the CDR3 is TGTGCCAGCTCACCAGAGGCAGGGCATGGCTACACCTTC. The variable domain in full, completed from reference TRBV18 and TRBJ1-2, reads NAGVMQNPRHLVRRRGQEARLRCSPMKGHSHVYWYRQLPEEGLKFMVYLQKENIIDESGMPKERFSAEFPKEGPSILRIQQVVRGDSAAYFCASSPEAGHGYTFGSGTRLTVV.

The chain employs TRBV5-1 and TRBJ2-7; no firm D call. Trimming took 0 bases from V and 1 from J, leaving 11 bases between them. The CDR3 sequence is 15 residues long. Germline-derived CDR1 and CDR2 are SGHRS and YFSETQ. The CDR3 protein is CASSLDRTFSYEQYF. The CDR3 DNA reads TGCGCCAGCAGCTTGGATCGAACATTTTCCTACGAGCAGTACTTC.

Here the CDR3 reads CASSLEREDQPQHF. In nucleotides, the CDR3 is TGTGCCAGCAGCTTAGAGAGGGAAGATCAGCCCCAGCATTTT. The chain couples TRBV7-9 to TRBJ1-5; D not resolved. The CDR3 has 14 amino acids. The V gene lost 1 base and the J gene lost 5 bases, with 9 bases spanning the gap. CDR1 is SEHNR and CDR2 is FQNEAQ in the germline V gene (reference sequence).

The rearrangement joins TRBV5-1 to TRBJ2-3; weak D call: TRBD2 (7 bases). CDR1 is SGHRS and CDR2 is YFSETQ in the germline V gene. Trimming pared 0 bases from V and 2 bases from J, leaving 13 bases between. CDR3 length: 16 amino acids. CDR3 nucleotides: TGCGCCAGCAGCTTGGCGGGGGGCATCTTCACAGATACGCAGTATTTT. It specifies CASSLAGGIFTDTQYF.

This clone was counted between two and nine times. One end of the junction does not line up with germline, which may come from a read error. The gene calls are TRBV4-1 and TRBJ1-2; perhaps TRBD1 as D (6 bases). This CDR3 is 15 amino acids long. CDR1 is MGHRA and CDR2 is YSYEKL in the germline V gene. CDR3 region: CASSQEDGGTYGYTF. CDR3 sequence (DNA): TGTGCCAGCAGCCAAGAGGATGGGGGCACGTATGGCTACACCTTC.

This clone showed up just a few times. Germline and junction disagree at one end, which may indicate a read error. The chain carries TRBV7-7 and TRBJ2-5; D perhaps matches TRBD1 (6 bases). From germline, CDR1 is SSHAT and CDR2 FNYEAQ (reference sequence). CDR3 length: 14 residues. CDR3 protein: CASSPGRGPGTQYF. The CDR3 nucleotides read TGTGCTAGCAGCCCCGGCAGGGGCCCAGGAACCCAGTACTTC.

The CDR3 nucleotides are TGTGCCAGCAGTTCCCTAGGTCGACCCCAGCATTTT. Protein: CASSSLGRPQHF. The chain links TRBV6-5 to TRBJ1-5; D is ambiguous. Trimming removed 4 bases from V and 10 bases from J, with 11 bases in between. This CDR3 is 12 amino acids long. CDR1 is MNHEY, CDR2 SVGAGI, per germline.